This T cell receptor (beta chain) is from a study of T cells in Graves' hyperthyroidism and ophthalmopathy. This clonotype was counted ten times or more. Hyperthyroidism had been newly diagnosed in patients aged 18 to 65, and its duration was under 2 months. RNA transcripts served as the template for amplifying TCR beta CDR3 regions. When the TCR CDR3 underwent first-round RT-PCR, the HTBI primer set was used. TCRdb re-called the multiplex PCR reads with MiXCR, one entry per CDR3 protein. The table lists hundreds of thousands of distinct CDR3 sequences, roughly 14% of them singletons, with over 12% in the top ten. The sample consisted of blood. The source is a woman under 30 with Graves' hyperthyroidism.

CDR3 DNA: TGTGCCAGCAGCCTCTCGAGGCAGGCCTACGAGCAGTACTTC. It codes for CASSLSRQAYEQYF. The rearrangement uses TRBV3-1 and TRBJ2-7; D remains unclear. V lost 4 bases, J lost 2 bases, and 12 bases lay in between. In germline, CDR1 is LGHDT, CDR2 YNNKEL (reference sequence). This CDR3 region has 14 residues.